This paragraph covers one T cell receptor beta chain sequence. Its recognized antigen is unknown. This entry is derived from a study of cytomegalovirus exposure and HLA in healthy donors (TCRdb year 2017). Regarding the research as a whole: According to an earlier analysis of around 600 of the donors, 150 million to 200 million T cells yielded 90 million to 140 million unique TCR beta sequences and approximately 280 Gb of sequence data. Of the roughly 400 genotyped donors, roughly 76% were placed in the genetic ancestry cluster associated with self-reported Caucasian donors. The study aimed to test whether cataloging public T cell receptors could reveal signatures of past pathogen exposure. The study profiled the T cell repertoires of some 610 subjects by immunosequencing and related them to cytomegalovirus serostatus. Both class I and class II loci were covered by HLA typing, at four-digit resolution. Across some 400 genotyped donors of the cohort, an average of approximately 200,000 unique TCR beta nucleotide sequences per donor were sequenced, and roughly 20% of those sequences were non-productive. Every repertoire in the discovery cohort had been generated on one and the same sequencing platform. An earlier analysis of fewer than 750 of the donors used high-throughput TCR beta sequencing to judge whether each TCR beta V gene segment behaved as functional or pseudogenic. A separate validation cohort of some 130 different subjects was used in addition to the roughly 640-subject first cohort. The later analysis used no new phenotypic data to find candidate immune exposures, relying instead on TCR beta sequences and their occurrence across donors. Donor age, sex, ethnicity and CMV serostatus were compiled alongside the repertoire data. A later analysis re-examined previously published TCR beta repertoires from 500 to 700 donors and added high-resolution HLA genotyping to investigate patterns of TCR occurrence. Typing coverage varied by locus: roughly 629-640 donors for A, B, C, DRB1 and DQB1; roughly 500 for DQA1; 606 for DPA1; approximately 450 for DPB1. In a later genetic analysis, genome-wide SNP genotypes for about 55% of the roughly 700 donors were used, and that subset was treated as a discovery cohort. High-throughput TCR immunosequencing, statistical association of individual TCRs with disease status, and machine learning were combined to predict cytomegalovirus infection status. Because of strong linkage in the cohort, roughly five DR-DQ haplotypes were treated as single units for association and clustering. Roughly 300 gigabases of sequencing data and roughly 90 million unique TCR sequences were included in an early release covering about 700 HLA-typed donors.

Libraries were prepared through the immunoSEQ multiplex PCR assay. The multiplex PCR relied on a mix of 60 forward primers for TCR Vbeta segments and 13 reverse primers for TCR Jbeta segments. A multiplex PCR assay on genomic DNA amplified the CDR3 region of rearranged TCR beta genes. Amplified TCR beta libraries were sequenced as 87-base-pair reads on the Illumina HiSeq System. The authors' analysis ran thus. Across the roughly 600 repertoires, a later analysis counted approximately 75 million unique TCR beta chains, around 10 million of which were shared by at least two donors. Raw reads were error-corrected and collapsed into unique sequences by a nearest-neighbor algorithm in which closely related sequences were merged to remove PCR and sequencing errors. To assign V, D and J gene segments, CDR3 sequences were aligned to IMGT reference sequences. Each retained sequence needed at least a six-nucleotide match to both a V gene segment and a J gene segment. A rearrangement was called productive if the CDR3 had no stop codons and remained in frame with V and J, and every other rearrangement was called non-productive. CDR3 was defined by IMGT convention, running from the second conserved V-encoded cysteine to the conserved J-encoded phenylalanine. The earlier analysis of about 500 of the donors excluded sequences that lacked an unambiguous match to a single V gene segment. In an earlier analysis of 500 to 750 of the donors, V segments were called functional above 56.7% productive rearrangements and were called segregating when the between-donor standard deviation exceeded 5%. To diagnose cytomegalovirus status from the catalog of TCR beta chain sequences, a statistical classification framework was built. V and J gene assignment, in a later analysis, came from comparing TCR nucleotide sequences with IMGT/GENE-DB human TR gene sequences. A later analysis assigned CDR3 sequences and most-parsimonious VDJ recombination scenarios with the TCRdist pipeline. In a later analysis, each TCR beta chain was defined by its CDR3 amino acid sequence together with its V-gene family, and reads without a unique V-gene family were excluded. To address suspected cross-contamination and a sequencing artifact, a later analysis removed over 500 highly shared, low-generation-probability nucleotide sequences. In a later analysis, a clonal expansion index was calculated for each public chain from normalized within-repertoire ranks of inferred template counts. A later analysis computed generation probabilities with a VDJ recombination model fitted to out-of-frame rearrangements, and checked the results against IGoR. Hypergeometric tests were used in a later analysis to score TCR-TCR, TCR-HLA and TCR-CMV co-occurrence, with a repertoire-size bias correction applied to the TCR pairs. A later analysis estimated false discovery rates by permuting HLA or CMV assignments 20 times. In a later analysis, co-occurring TCRs were grouped with DBSCAN, and TCRdist sequence similarity was added when clustering was performed within HLA-allele-positive subsets. For co-occurrence clustering, repertoires with fewer than 30,000 or more than 120,000 public chains were excluded, along with five repertoires with anomalous nucleotide sharing. As stored in TCRdb, this immuneACCESS dataset retains in-frame rearrangements with V and J assigned. A fraction of the clones does not appear; measured against another copy, unresolved V genes explain less than half of the discrepancy, and the remainder lacks a known reason. The D gene and trimming were derived from the DNA, and the V and J assignments and clone size from that table. The table for this sample lists approximately 130,000 clones. The ten most abundant clones make up roughly 2% of the sample.

In total, approximately 690 healthy bone marrow donors made up the cohort. At the time of sampling, every cohort member was nominally healthy, though immune exposures that went unrecorded were likely present. The donor tested CMV seronegative and was one of the 352 seronegative cohort members. A peripheral blood sample was provided by each donor, and peripheral blood mononuclear cells were used for TCR beta sequencing. The Qiagen DNeasy Blood Extraction Kit was used to extract genomic DNA from the blood cell samples. Study-wide findings and limitations: A later analysis found that TCR association rates varied across HLA loci, with DRB1 alleles showing the most associated TCRs and HLA-C alleles the fewest. An earlier analysis of approximately 590 of the donors showed that most TCR beta V segments appeared in productive rearrangements either about 90% or about 30% of the time, which broadly matched IMGT annotations. Because the 87-base-pair reads could not distinguish some IMGT-functional V segments, including TRBV6-2 and TRBV6-3, those segments were excluded. Linkage disequilibrium might explain the correlated functional status among segregating V segments, but an unknown experimental factor could not be ruled out. According to a later analysis, parvovirus B19, influenza, CMV and Epstein-Barr virus appeared linked to several top co-occurrence clusters. It was suggested by the authors that the approach could potentially be generalized to other disease states and immunological phenotypes. Sequencing depth was assumed to be roughly uniform across donors in the presence/absence analyses, though that assumption may not hold. In vitro tests confirmed that a few of the cytomegalovirus-associated TCR beta chains recognize cytomegalovirus antigens. In both the original and validation cohorts, the classifier was reported to diagnose cytomegalovirus status with high specificity and sensitivity. A further reported finding was that TCR beta sequences accurately predicted the HLA-A and HLA-B alleles for most subjects in the first cohort. Most TCR sequences were seen in very few donors, while some public TCRs were found in many individuals. Because HLA typing was missing for some donors at each locus, association tests included only the typed subset. A later analysis found that most CMV-associated TCR beta chains appeared HLA-restricted, with HLA associations seemingly driven largely by CMV exposure. When HLA alleles, especially DR and DQ, strongly co-occurred, attributing TCR associations to individual alleles was difficult. According to a later genetic analysis, donors in an Asian-associated ancestry cluster had fewer N-insertions in productive TCRs than the roughly 700-donor mean. The only immune exposure information available for the cohort was CMV serostatus. Because counts were too low, about 15 rarely observed V segments, including chromosome 9 orphons, were left out of the earlier analysis of approximately 580 of the donors. Specific HLA alleles were associated with about 17,000 TCR beta sequences at a false discovery rate of 0.05 in a later analysis. Compared with equally common non-associated chains, HLA-associated TCR beta chains in a later analysis were more clonally expanded and had lower generation probabilities. A group of highly shared sequence variants was considered likely to be a technical artifact of the sequencing pipeline. The cohort was sequenced for TCR beta chains only, and without alpha or paired-chain data the features that could be detected were limited. An association between a missense DCLRE1C variant and V-gene and J-gene trimming of TCR beta chains was found in a later genetic analysis and replicated in an independent cohort. The study gave a list of about 170 TCR beta chains associated with cytomegalovirus.

Including the terminal cysteine and phenylalanine, the CDR3 comprises 15 residues. Of all the DNA, just the CDR3 is kept, 45 bases in frame from base 1. V trim: 4 bases; J trim: 4 bases; unmatched bases: 7. The germline V gene (reference sequence) yields GTSNPN for CDR1 and SVGIG for CDR2. This receptor was obtained from a woman aged 55-69 years in good health and CMV-seronegative. The sample was PBMCs. The chain is encoded by TRBV30 joined to TRBJ2-2; 9 nucleotides in the junction match TRBD1. Here the CDR3 is given as CAWNPGQGSTGELFF. The DNA sequence follows: TGTGCCTGGAACCCAGGACAGGGGTCCACCGGGGAGCTGTTTTTT.